These 23 T cell receptor beta chains originate from one sample sequenced in a study of blood T cell repertoires in COVID-19. TCRdb's table, derived via immunoSEQ multiplex PCR, lists solely in-frame clones and lacks some. The sample lists approximately 85,000 clones; roughly 92% were seen once. Sequenced: peripheral blood. These receptors all stem from a woman aged 55-69 years with active COVID-19.

This chain connects TRBV2 to TRBJ1-2; D unclear. V was cut by 7 bases and J by 6 bases, with 15 bases left in between. This CDR3 spans 13 amino acids. The germline V gene encodes CDR1 SNHLY and CDR2 FYNNEI. Written as DNA, the CDR3 is TGTGCCAGCACCCCAATAGAAAGCGATGGCTACACCTTC. Translation: CASTPIESDGYTF.

V gene TRBV6-2 or TRBV6-3 combines with J gene TRBJ2-1; 8 bases match TRBD2. Germline V gives CDR1 MNHEY, CDR2 SVGEGT. The CDR3 runs 15 residues. V shed 6 bases and J 8 bases; nucleotides not matched to a gene: 12. CDR3 nucleotide sequence: TGTGCCAGCAGCTCCGGACTAGCTGGGTTGGATGAGCAGTTCTTC. It translates to CASSSGLAGLDEQFF.

V is TRBV27 and J is TRBJ1-2, with 7 nucleotides matching TRBD1. The CDR3 is 13 amino acids. Unmatched junction bases numbered 1, after V lost 2 bases and J lost 4 bases. The germline V gene encodes CDR1 MNHEY and CDR2 SMNVEV (reference sequence). In nucleotides, the CDR3 is TGTGCCAGCAGTTTACGACAGGGCTATGGCTACACCTTC. Its protein product is CASSLRQGYGYTF.

This chain connects TRBV27 to TRBJ1-2; no definite D call. The CDR3 sequence is 13 residues long. The V and J ends lost 3 bases and 8 bases respectively, with 13 bases between them. Germline assignment: CDR1 MNHEY and CDR2 SMNVEV (reference sequence). CDR3 nucleotide sequence: TGTGCCAGCAGTTTGGGCGGGCCTGGGGGCTACACCTTC. Protein product: CASSLGGPGGYTF.

This chain connects TRBV5-1 to TRBJ2-1, with 9 positions matching TRBD2. Losses at the gene ends were 7 bases for V and 4 bases for J; bases not matched to a gene: 6. CDR3 length: 14 residues. CDR1 and CDR2 from the germline V gene are SGHRS and YFSETQ. The CDR3 region has the DNA TGCGCCAGCGCGAAGACTAGCGGATACAATGAGCAGTTCTTC. Translated, it gives CASAKTSGYNEQFF.

This clone was recorded a few times. The chain is built from TRBV6-5 and TRBJ1-1; TRBD1 might be the D (5 bases). V dropped 6 bases and J dropped 1 base, with 9 bases sitting between them. This CDR3 comprises 13 residues. Germline values: CDR1 MNHEY, CDR2 SVGAGI. Here the CDR3 DNA reads TGTGCCAGCAGAAAAGGACAGAACACTGAAGCTTTCTTT. It specifies CASRKGQNTEAFF.

This rearrangement joins TRBV7-8 to TRBJ2-7; D ambiguous. Between the trimmed V and J ends, which lost 0 bases and 0 bases, there was a span of 6 bases. There are 14 residues in the CDR3. CDR1 and CDR2 from the germline V gene are SGHVS and FQNEAQ. In nucleotides, the CDR3 is TGTGCCAGCAGCTTAGCGGAGAGCTCCTACGAGCAGTACTTC. Its translation: CASSLAESSYEQYF.

The chain couples TRBV11-3 to TRBJ2-5; D may be TRBD1 (5 bases). CDR1 is SGHNT, CDR2 YENEEA, per germline. CDR3 length equals 12 residues. V dropped 5 bases and J dropped 3 bases, with 7 bases sitting between them. The CDR3 coding sequence is TGTGCCAGCAGCCAACAGGAAGAGACCCAGTACTTC. Protein: CASSQQEETQYF.

The V call is TRBV4-2, the J call TRBJ2-3; D gene ambiguous. Germline loops: CDR1 LGHNA, CDR2 YNFKEQ. V was shortened by 0 bases and J by 1 base, with 14 bases between the two germline ends. This CDR3 spans 17 amino acids. CDR3 in DNA: TGTGCCAGCAGCCAAGAGATCGGAGTTGTTGGCACAGATACGCAGTATTTT. Protein product: CASSQEIGVVGTDTQYF.

The chain joins TRBV7-9 to TRBJ2-5; 9 nucleotides match TRBD1. The CDR3 is 14 residues long. With 1 base clipped from V and 9 bases from J, the junction kept 6 bases outside the gene matches. Per germline, CDR1 SEHNR and CDR2 FQNEAQ (reference sequence). Here the CDR3 reads CASSLEGQGKAQYF. The CDR3 DNA follows: TGTGCCAGCAGCTTAGAAGGACAGGGGAAGGCCCAGTACTTC.

This sequence joins TRBV30 and TRBJ1-4; the D gene is possibly TRBD1 (6 bases). Germline V gene sequence: CDR1 GTSNPN, CDR2 SVGIG (reference sequence). V was shortened by 0 bases and J by 8 bases, with 10 bases between the two germline ends. CDR3 length: 13 residues. DNA of the CDR3: TGTGCCTGGAGTGTAGAGGGGGGGGAAAAACTGTTTTTT. Its protein is CAWSVEGGEKLFF. Based on the CDR3 plus reference TRBV30 and TRBJ1-4, the full variable domain is SQTIHQWPATLVQPVGSPLSLECTVEGTSNPNLYWYRQAAGRGLQLLFYSVGIGQISSEVPQNLSASRPQDRQFILSSKKLLLSDSGFYLCAWSVEGGEKLFFGSGTQLSVL.

This chain connects TRBV3-1 (or the pseudogene TRBV3-2) to TRBJ1-3; no reliable D call. The CDR3 is 15 residues long. V dropped 1 base and J dropped 2 bases, with 9 bases sitting between them. Germline V gene data show CDR1 as LGHDT and CDR2 as YNNKEL (reference sequence). The CDR3 bases are TGTGCCAGCAGCCAAGCCGCAACGGCTGGAAACACCATATATTTT. It specifies CASSQAATAGNTIYF.

This chain joins TRBV15 and TRBJ1-3; 12 positions match TRBD1. The CDR3 totals 17 residues. In germline, CDR1 is LNHNV, CDR2 YYDKDF (reference sequence). V was pared by 5 bases and J by 4 bases, with 9 bases of the junction left unmatched. This chain's CDR3 is CATSSPRDRGPGNTIYF. The DNA for the CDR3 is TGTGCCACCAGCTCCCCCCGGGACAGGGGGCCAGGAAACACCATATATTTT. Based on the CDR3 plus reference TRBV15 and TRBJ1-3, the full variable domain is DAMVIQNPRYQVTQFGKPVTLSCSQTLNHNVMYWYQQKSSQAPKLLFHYYDKDFNNEADTPDNFQSRRPNTSFCFLDIRSPGLGDTAMYLCATSSPRDRGPGNTIYFGEGSWLTVV.

The rearrangement links TRBV24-1 to TRBJ2-2; weak D call: TRBD2 (7 bases). The CDR3 covers 16 residues. Trimming cost V 3 bases and J 6 bases, with 16 bases left between them. CDR1 is KGHDR and CDR2 is SFDVKD in the germline V gene. The CDR3 is CATSDNKQGRAGELFF. CDR3 bases: TGTGCCACCAGTGATAACAAGCAGGGGAGGGCCGGGGAGCTGTTTTTT.

As regards this clone: Germline and junction disagree at one end, which may indicate a read error. The rearrangement links TRBV9 to TRBJ2-3, with TRBD2 identical over 7 bases. The CDR3 extends over 14 amino acids. Germline lookup yields CDR1 SGDLS and CDR2 YYNGEE. The CDR3 loop reads CASTVSGNTDTQYF. DNA for the CDR3: TGTGCCAGCACCGTAAGCGGGAACACAGATACGCAGTATTTT.

V is TRBV28 and J is TRBJ2-3; D gene ambiguous. CDR3 size: 12 residues. V shed 6 bases and J shed 2 bases, with 6 bases lying between them. Germline assignment: CDR1 MDHEN and CDR2 SYDVKM. As DNA, the CDR3 is TGTGCCAGCAGGCGTATCACAGATACGCAGTATTTT. Amino acid sequence: CASRRITDTQYF.

The CDR3: CASSQAGQGNTEAFF. In DNA form, the CDR3 reads TGTGCCAGCAGCCAAGCTGGGCAGGGAAACACTGAAGCTTTCTTT. The rearrangement uses TRBV3-1 (or the pseudogene TRBV3-2) and TRBJ1-1, with D maybe TRBD1 (5 bases). The ends were cut back, 1 base at V and 2 bases at J, with 11 bases in the middle. Germline CDR1 LGHDT, CDR2 YNNKEL (reference sequence). The CDR3 extends over 15 amino acids.

The chain recombines TRBV18 with TRBJ2-5; 8 positions agree with TRBD1. Germline CDR1 reads KGHSH; CDR2 reads LQKENI. V lost 5 bases, J lost 2 bases, and 4 bases stayed unmatched. The CDR3 is made up of 14 amino acids. The CDR3 region has the DNA TGTGCCAGCTCAGAAGGACAGGGTCAAGAGACCCAGTACTTC. It encodes CASSEGQGQETQYF.

The V call is TRBV18, the J call TRBJ1-5; D gene uncertain. This CDR3 contains 14 residues. The V gene's germline CDR1 is KGHSH and CDR2 LQKENI. Trimming shortened V by 5 bases and J by 0 bases, and 8 bases separated the two germline ends. CDR3 sequence reads: CASSGENSNQPQHF. The CDR3 nucleotides read TGTGCCAGCTCAGGGGAGAATAGCAATCAGCCCCAGCATTTT.

The chain recombines TRBV7-9 with TRBJ2-3, with 8 bases aligning to TRBD1. With 3 bases clipped from V and 4 bases from J, the junction kept 9 bases outside the gene matches. This CDR3 contains 16 residues. The germline gives CDR1 SEHNR, CDR2 FQNEAQ (reference sequence). CDR3 bases: TGTGCCAGCAGCTTTAGCGACAGGGGCGCAGCAGATACGCAGTATTTT. Translated: CASSFSDRGAADTQYF.

The chain links TRBV30 to TRBJ1-3, with D maybe TRBD1 (6 bases). The CDR3 runs 11 residues. CDR1 and CDR2 from the germline V gene are GTSNPN and SVGIG (reference sequence). Trimming removed 8 bases at V and 4 bases at J, with 9 bases between. CDR3 protein: CARGQGNTIYF. CDR3 coding DNA: TGTGCCCGTGGACAGGGAAACACCATATATTTT. The full variable domain, with the rest looked up from reference TRBV30 and TRBJ1-3, is SQTIHQWPATLVQPVGSPLSLECTVEGTSNPNLYWYRQAAGRGLQLLFYSVGIGQISSEVPQNLSASRPQDRQFILSSKKLLLSDSGFYLCARGQGNTIYFGEGSWLTVV.

The V and J genes are TRBV28 and TRBJ2-7; no clear D gene. Trimming pared 3 bases from V and 5 bases from J, leaving 8 bases between. This CDR3 comprises 12 residues. Germline V gene sequence: CDR1 MDHEN, CDR2 SYDVKM. Written as DNA, the CDR3 is TGTGCCAGCAGTTTGGCTCAGAACGAGCAGTACTTC. Amino acids: CASSLAQNEQYF.

This clone came up once. V and J are TRBV2 and TRBJ2-1; tentative D call: TRBD2 (7 bases). This CDR3 has 15 amino acids. Looked up from germline, CDR1 is SNHLY and CDR2 is FYNNEI. Trimming removed 6 bases from V and 3 bases from J, with 15 bases in between. CDR3 region: CASRSRGALYNEQFF. In DNA form, the CDR3 reads TGTGCCAGCAGGTCTCGGGGGGCCCTCTACAATGAGCAGTTCTTC.